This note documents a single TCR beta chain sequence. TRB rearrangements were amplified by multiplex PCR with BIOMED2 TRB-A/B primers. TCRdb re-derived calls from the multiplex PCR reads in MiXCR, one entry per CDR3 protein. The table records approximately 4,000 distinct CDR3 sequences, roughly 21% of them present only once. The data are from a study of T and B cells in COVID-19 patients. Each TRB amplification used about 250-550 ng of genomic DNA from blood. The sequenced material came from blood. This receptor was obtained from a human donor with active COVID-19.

The chain's CDR3 is CASSPDRGGDGYTF. CDR3 nucleotides: TGTGCCAGCAGTCCGGACAGGGGCGGGGATGGCTACACCTTC. The V gene is TRBV6-1, the J gene TRBJ1-2, with 9 positions matching TRBD1. This CDR3 has 14 residues. V gave up 5 bases and J gave up 6 bases; unmatched junction bases: 7. Germline CDR1 and CDR2: MNHNS and SASEGT.